A single sample is the source of the 18 T cell receptor beta chains below, sequenced in a study of post-analysis software for immune sequencing data (dated by TCRdb to about 2015). The time point tag for this specimen amounts to: second blood draw from one MS patient after hematopoietic stem cell transplantation. The library was prepared using PCR. These reads were obtained on an Illumina HiSeq 2500. To reduce PCR and sequencing biases, unique molecular identifiers were incorporated into the TCR beta cDNA libraries. TCRdb passed the public sequencing reads through fastp at Q25 and MiXCR, retaining productive beta sequences. All rows with the same CDR3 protein become a single entry with the most common DNA and genes. In all, the sample holds under 200,000 distinct CDR3 sequences, and 30% to 45% of those were seen once. The ten largest clones add up to 25% to 35% of the sample. The specimen was blood, collected after autologous hematopoietic stem cell transplantation. Every receptor here comes from a girl aged 5 to 17 with multiple sclerosis. Donor details come from another sample of the same person, matched by shared clones.

The genes are TRBV5-1 and TRBJ1-6, with 9 bases fitting TRBD1. The CDR3 consists of 16 residues. From germline, CDR1 is SGHRS and CDR2 YFSETQ. J lost 9 bases, V lost 0 bases, and 7 bases had no gene match. CDR3 in DNA: TGCGCCAGCAGCTTGGCGTTTCCGGACAGGGGTTCACCCCTCCACTTT. This translates into CASSLAFPDRGSPLHF. Full variable domain (missing parts from reference TRBV5-1 and TRBJ1-6): KAGVTQTPRYLIKTRGQQVTLSCSPISGHRSVSWYQQTPGQGLQFLFEYFSETQRNKGNFPGRFSGRQFSNSRSEMNVSTLELGDSALYLCASSLAFPDRGSPLHFGNGTRLTVT.

CDR3 amino acids: CSVEISSYNEQFF. DNA for the CDR3: TGCAGCGTTGAAATCAGCTCCTACAATGAGCAGTTCTTC. This chain connects TRBV29-1 to TRBJ2-1; D is unresolved. The CDR3 runs 13 residues. The germline gives CDR1 SQVTM, CDR2 ANQGSEA. V lost 2 bases, J lost 0 bases, and 5 bases lay in between.

CDR3 region: CASRSPSGRETQYF. CDR3 sequence (DNA): TGTGCCAGCCGTAGCCCTAGCGGGCGAGAGACCCAGTACTTC. This chain connects TRBV11-1 to TRBJ2-5; 8 nucleotides agree with TRBD2. CDR1 and CDR2 (germline): SGHAT, FQDESV (reference sequence). This CDR3 region has 14 residues. The V gene end was trimmed by 8 bases and the J gene end by 4 bases; junction bases not matched to a gene: 9.

This clonotype was observed a handful of times. The chain carries TRBV12-3 or TRBV12-4 and TRBJ1-1; weak D call: TRBD1 (5 bases). V gave up 5 bases and J gave up 7 bases, with 17 bases separating them. The CDR3 length is 14 residues. Written as DNA, the CDR3 is TGTGCCAGCAGTGCCCTAGGGGCACTCGTTGAAGCTTTCTTT. It translates to CASSALGALVEAFF.

This clonotype turned up a few times. The rearrangement joins TRBV7-2 to TRBJ2-7, with D unresolved. Between the trimmed V and J ends, which lost 1 base and 4 bases, there was a span of 11 bases. The CDR3 spans 14 residues. The germline CDR1 and CDR2 sequences are SGHTA and FQGNSA. CDR3 coding DNA: TGTGCCAGCAGCTTAGTGGCTAGACCATACGAGCAGTACTTC. This sequence encodes CASSLVARPYEQYF.

The V call is TRBV6-5, the J call TRBJ1-2; D is unresolved. CDR3 size: 14 residues. In germline, CDR1 is MNHEY, CDR2 SVGAGI. The V and J ends lost 2 bases and 6 bases respectively, with 13 bases between them. The DNA of the CDR3 is TGTGCCAGCAGTTACCGGCGCGGGGTGGATGGCTACACCTTC. Residues: CASSYRRGVDGYTF.

The chain uses TRBV10-2 and TRBJ2-7; D ambiguous. The CDR3 has 11 residues. Trimming shortened V by 8 bases and J by 4 bases, and 9 bases separated the two germline ends. In germline, CDR1 is WSHSY, CDR2 SAAADI. CDR3 nucleotide sequence: TGCGCCAGCGTCTGGGGTTACGAGCAGTACTTC. It encodes CASVWGYEQYF.

There are a few counts of this clonotype. The chain uses TRBV9 and TRBJ2-5; 7 nucleotides match TRBD2. CDR1 and CDR2 from the germline V gene are SGDLS and YYNGEE. V lost 5 bases, J lost 5 bases, and 18 bases stayed unmatched. This CDR3 has 17 amino acids. CDR3: CASSTNPSRGGEETQYF. CDR3 DNA sequence: TGTGCCAGCAGTACGAACCCTTCAAGGGGAGGGGAGGAGACCCAGTACTTC.

Regarding this clonotype: This may be a read error: a much more frequent sequence differs by one nucleotide. The CDR3 reads CASSRLAGEYNEQFF. In nucleotides, the CDR3 is TGTGCCAGCAGTCGACTAGCGGGAGAGTACAATGAGCAGTTCTTC. V gene TRBV2 combines with J gene TRBJ2-1; 12 bases map to TRBD2. This CDR3 is built from 15 residues. CDR1 is SNHLY and CDR2 is FYNNEI in the germline V gene. The ends lost 5 bases at V and 4 bases at J; junction bases unmatched: 3.

This clonotype was found a few times. V gene TRBV12-3 or TRBV12-4 combines with J gene TRBJ2-1; 13 bases are a match to TRBD2. V shed 10 bases, J shed 8 bases, and the junction held 8 bases outside the gene matches. This CDR3 spans 14 amino acids. In DNA, the CDR3 is TGTGCCACCGCGGGACTAGCGGGAAAAGATGAGCAGTTCTTC. Amino acid sequence: CATAGLAGKDEQFF.

There are a few counts of this clonotype. The V gene is TRBV7-2, the J gene TRBJ1-2; TRBD1 is a possible D gene (5 bases). The germline gives CDR1 SGHTA, CDR2 FQGNSA. V lost 5 bases and J 5 bases, leaving 15 bases between the germline ends. This CDR3 spans 14 amino acids. This CDR3 reads CASSHKGRGYGYTF. CDR3 DNA: TGTGCCAGCAGCCACAAGGGGCGAGGATATGGCTACACCTTC.

The V gene is TRBV4-3, the J gene TRBJ2-3; D is possibly TRBD1 or TRBD2 (5 bases each). Germline V lookup: CDR1 LGHNA, CDR2 YSLEER. Trimming cost V 0 bases and J 4 bases, with 11 bases left between them. CDR3 size: 15 residues. CDR3 bases: TGCGCCAGCAGCCAAGATTGGGGGTTAGCAGATACGCAGTATTTT. Residues: CASSQDWGLADTQYF.

The J gene is TRBJ2-4, the V gene TRBV7-2; D gene unclear. The better agreement between TRBJ2-7 and the DNA end casts doubt on the J call. Germline V gene sequence: CDR1 SGHTA, CDR2 FQGNSA. CDR3 size: 13 residues. CDR3 protein: CASSLWDHYEQYF. CDR3 in DNA: TGTGCCAGCAGCTTATGGGATCACTACGAGCAGTACTTC.

There are a few counts of this clonotype. CDR3 sequence: CASSQDREDSTDTQYF. The CDR3 region has the DNA TGTGCCAGCAGCCAGGACAGGGAGGATAGCACAGATACGCAGTATTTT. This chain connects TRBV7-8 to TRBJ2-3; 8 bases match TRBD1. V shed 5 bases, J shed 0 bases, and the junction held 7 bases outside the gene matches. Germline CDR1 and CDR2: SGHVS and FQNEAQ. This CDR3 is 16 amino acids long.

V and J are TRBV9 and TRBJ2-1; maybe TRBD1 (5 bases). V was cut by 2 bases and J by 2 bases, with 11 bases left in between. Per the germline V gene, CDR1 is SGDLS and CDR2 is YYNGEE. CDR3 size: 15 residues. Written as DNA, the CDR3 is TGTGCCAGCAGCGTTGGGGTAGGGGCCTACAATGAGCAGTTCTTC. Translated, it gives CASSVGVGAYNEQFF.

This clonotype was seen a few times. The V call is TRBV5-1, the J call TRBJ1-1, with D maybe TRBD1 (5 bases). This CDR3 contains 13 residues. Germline loops: CDR1 SGHRS, CDR2 YFSETQ. V was trimmed by 0 bases and J by 6 bases, leaving 9 bases between them. CDR3 coding DNA: TGCGCCAGCAGCTTGGCCTCGGGGGCTGAAGCTTTCTTT. This encodes CASSLASGAEAFF. The whole variable domain, filled in from reference TRBV5-1 and TRBJ1-1, reads KAGVTQTPRYLIKTRGQQVTLSCSPISGHRSVSWYQQTPGQGLQFLFEYFSETQRNKGNFPGRFSGRQFSNSRSEMNVSTLELGDSALYLCASSLASGAEAFFGQGTRLTVV.

This clonotype has just a few counts. V and J are TRBV28 and TRBJ1-5, with a weak D call TRBD1 (6 bases). The CDR3 has 16 amino acids. CDR1 is MDHEN, CDR2 SYDVKM, per germline. V was cut by 5 bases and J by 0 bases, with 14 bases left in between. Here the CDR3 DNA reads TGTGCCAGCAGTCCCAACGGACAGTATAGCAATCAGCCCCAGCATTTT. Translation gives CASSPNGQYSNQPQHF.

The chain recombines TRBV30 with TRBJ1-2, with D possibly TRBD1 on 5 matching bases. V was cut by 1 base and J by 4 bases, with 13 bases left in between. From germline, CDR1 is GTSNPN and CDR2 SVGIG (reference sequence). This CDR3 contains 14 residues. The CDR3 spells CAWSAQGQFYGYTF. CDR3 nucleotide sequence: TGTGCCTGGAGTGCCCAAGGACAATTCTATGGCTACACCTTC.